Presented here are 2 T cell receptor beta chains from one specimen sequenced in a study of cytomegalovirus exposure and HLA in healthy donors. A multiplex PCR was run with 60 Vbeta primers and 13 Jbeta primers. TCRdb keeps only in-frame clones here, not all; method: immunoSEQ multiplex PCR. The data contain some 190,000 clones, around 79% of them seen just once; the ten biggest clones take up roughly 1.5%. Sequenced: PBMCs. Source of these receptors: a woman in her forties or fifties in good health and CMV-seronegative.

The V call is TRBV5-1, the J call TRBJ1-1; 7 positions match TRBD1. J gave up 0 bases and V 5 bases, and 4 bases lay outside the gene matches. Germline-derived CDR1 and CDR2 are SGHRS and YFSETQ. The CDR3 is made up of 14 amino acids. The CDR3 region is CASRQGLLNTEAFF. The CDR3 DNA sequence: TGCGCCAGCAGACAGGGGCTGCTGAACACTGAAGCTTTCTTT.

This clone was observed a single time. The V call is TRBV5-1, the J call TRBJ1-1; D remains unclear. Trimming cost V 4 bases and J 0 bases, with 10 bases left between them. There are 14 residues in the CDR3. Germline CDR1 and CDR2: SGHRS and YFSETQ. CDR3 sequence (DNA): TGCGCCAGCAGCCCCCATACAGTGAACACTGAAGCTTTCTTT. It codes for CASSPHTVNTEAFF.